Sequencing of this T cell receptor (beta chain) was carried out in a study of blood T cell repertoires in COVID-19. The protocol was immunoSEQ multiplex PCR, while the TCRdb copy is restricted to in-frame clones and leaves out a portion. The sample consists of fewer than 350,000 clones, more than 75% of them appearing once. V gave up 5 bases and J gave up 0 bases; unmatched junction bases: 2. Per germline, CDR1 KGHSH and CDR2 LQKENI. The CDR3 contains 15 residues. The origin of this receptor is a man in his forties with active or convalescent COVID-19. This chain connects TRBV18 to TRBJ2-4, with TRBD2 matching over 9 bases. The material sequenced was peripheral blood. Here the CDR3 DNA reads TGTGCCAGCTCAAAGACTAGCGGAGCCAAAAACATTCAGTACTTC. It yields the protein CASSKTSGAKNIQYF.